The clone carrying this TCR beta chain was found once. Its antigen is as yet unknown. For each subset, genomic DNA was distributed in equal portions over several immunoSEQ plates. Unsorted PBMC replicate PCRs drew on 300 ng DNA, representing tens of thousands of T cell genomes. Profiling relied on immunoSEQ multiplex PCR, and the TCRdb table lists in-frame clones only, not all of them. The table includes some 530,000 clones, 65% to 85% detected once. V was clipped by 4 bases and J by 3 bases; unmatched bases: 10. CDR3 length equals 17 residues. This sample was included in a study of shared clonotypes between healthy human individuals. Study-level points and caveats: Donor clonotype sharing was expected to depend on sequencing depth.

Nashville, Tennessee was home to all donors, who were Caucasian adults. The rearrangement links TRBV23-1 to TRBJ2-5; 11 bases agree with TRBD2. TRBV23-1 is an ORF, with its function uncertain. The clonotype originates from a woman between 40 and 55 years old in good health. Some clones in this sample may be carry-over from other donors' samples. The material sequenced was PBMCs. The chain's CDR3 is CASSLNSGRVIKETQYF. The CDR3, as DNA: TGCGCCAGCAGTCTTAATAGCGGGAGGGTGATCAAAGAGACCCAGTACTTC.